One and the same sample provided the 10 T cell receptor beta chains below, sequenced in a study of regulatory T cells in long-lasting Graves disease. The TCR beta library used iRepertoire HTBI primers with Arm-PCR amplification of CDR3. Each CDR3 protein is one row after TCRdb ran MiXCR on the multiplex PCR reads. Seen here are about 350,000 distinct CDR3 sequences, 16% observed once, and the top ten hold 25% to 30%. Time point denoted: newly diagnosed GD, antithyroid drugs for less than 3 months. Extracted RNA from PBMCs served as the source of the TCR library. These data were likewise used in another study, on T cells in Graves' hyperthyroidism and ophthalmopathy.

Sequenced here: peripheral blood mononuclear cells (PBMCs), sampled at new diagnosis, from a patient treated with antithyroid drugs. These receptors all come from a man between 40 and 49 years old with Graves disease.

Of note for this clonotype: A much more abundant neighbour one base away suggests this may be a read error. CDR3 sequence reads: CAGSSGGPFSDTQYF. The DNA of the CDR3 is TGTGCCGGCAGTTCGGGGGGGCCATTTTCAGATACGCAGTATTTT. The chain joins TRBV28 to TRBJ2-3; 8 bases are shared with TRBD2. The CDR3 has 15 amino acids. Germline V gene sequence: CDR1 MDHEN, CDR2 SYDVKM.

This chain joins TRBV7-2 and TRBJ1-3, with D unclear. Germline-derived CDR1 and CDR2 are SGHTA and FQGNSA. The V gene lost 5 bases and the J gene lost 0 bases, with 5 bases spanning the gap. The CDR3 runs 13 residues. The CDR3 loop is CASSPPSGNTIYF. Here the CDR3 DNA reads TGTGCCAGCAGCCCCCCCTCTGGAAACACCATATATTTT.

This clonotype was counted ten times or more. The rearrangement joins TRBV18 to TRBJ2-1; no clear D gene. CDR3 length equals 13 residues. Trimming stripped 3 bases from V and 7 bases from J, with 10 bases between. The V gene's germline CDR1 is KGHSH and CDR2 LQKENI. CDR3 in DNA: TGTGCCAGCTCACCTGTCAGGACGAATGAGCAGTTCTTC. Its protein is CASSPVRTNEQFF.

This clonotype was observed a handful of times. The CDR3 DNA sequence: TGTGCCAGCAGTGTCGACCGAGATAGCTATGGCTACACCTTC. This codes for CASSVDRDSYGYTF. V gene TRBV2 combines with J gene TRBJ1-2, with D uncertain. Deletions cut 4 bases from V and 4 bases from J, with 13 bases between. This CDR3 spans 14 amino acids. Germline CDR1 is SNHLY and CDR2 is FYNNEI.

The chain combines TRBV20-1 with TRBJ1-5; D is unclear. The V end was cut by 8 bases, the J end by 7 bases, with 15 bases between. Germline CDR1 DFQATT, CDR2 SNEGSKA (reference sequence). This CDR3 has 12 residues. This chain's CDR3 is CSLRAPGQPQHF. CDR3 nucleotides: TGCAGTCTTCGGGCCCCCGGGCAGCCCCAGCATTTT.

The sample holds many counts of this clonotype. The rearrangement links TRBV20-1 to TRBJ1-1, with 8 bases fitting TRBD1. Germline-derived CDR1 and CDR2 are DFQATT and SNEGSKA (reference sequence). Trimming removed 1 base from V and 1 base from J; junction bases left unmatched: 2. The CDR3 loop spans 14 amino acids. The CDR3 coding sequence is TGCAGTGCTAGAGCAGGGGGCTGGAACACTGAAGCTTTCTTT. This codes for CSARAGGWNTEAFF.

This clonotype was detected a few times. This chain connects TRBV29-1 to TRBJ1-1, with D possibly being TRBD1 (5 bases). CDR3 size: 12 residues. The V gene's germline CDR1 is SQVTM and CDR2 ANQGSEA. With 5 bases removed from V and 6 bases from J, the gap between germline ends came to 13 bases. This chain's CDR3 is CSVRVRGSEAFF. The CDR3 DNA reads TGCAGCGTTCGGGTCCGGGGCTCTGAAGCTTTCTTT.

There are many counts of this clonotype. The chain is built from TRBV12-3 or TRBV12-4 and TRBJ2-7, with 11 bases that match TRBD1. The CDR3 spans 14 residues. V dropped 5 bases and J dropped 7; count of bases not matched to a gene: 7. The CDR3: CASSPGQGAGEQYF. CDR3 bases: TGTGCCAGCAGTCCCGGACAGGGGGCAGGTGAGCAGTACTTC.

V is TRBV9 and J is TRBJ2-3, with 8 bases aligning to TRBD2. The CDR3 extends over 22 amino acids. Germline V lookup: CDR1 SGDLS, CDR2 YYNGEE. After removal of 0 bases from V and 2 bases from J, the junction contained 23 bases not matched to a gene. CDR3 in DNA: TGTGCCAGCAGCGTAGCCCCCCCAACCGGGACTAGTGTGACGGCCATCACAGATACGCAGTATTTT. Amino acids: CASSVAPPTGTSVTAITDTQYF.

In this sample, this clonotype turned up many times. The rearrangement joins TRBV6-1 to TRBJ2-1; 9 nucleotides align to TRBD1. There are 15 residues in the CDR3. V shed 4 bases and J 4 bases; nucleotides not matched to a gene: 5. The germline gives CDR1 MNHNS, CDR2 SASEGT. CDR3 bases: TGTGCCAGCAGTGGGGGACAGGGAGCGTACAATGAGCAGTTCTTC. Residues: CASSGGQGAYNEQFF.